The rows below give T cell receptor beta chains drawn from one sample of a study of Graves' ophthalmopathy and Graves' hyperthyroidism. Via MiXCR, TCRdb re-called the multiplex PCR reads, giving one row per CDR3 protein. The profile shows a few hundred thousand distinct CDR3 sequences, about 18% of them singletons. Material for sequencing was peripheral blood. All receptors derive from an adult woman with stable Graves' hyperthyroidism. Both conserved end residues are part of each CDR3. The D gene is left open where the match is weak. The listing skips clone size in some rows; elsewhere it reads once, few, many or a size class.

v_gene: TRBV28; j_gene: TRBJ2-5; abundance: many; d_gene: TRBD2; CDR3aa: CASSPGGGQETQYF; CDR3nt: TGTGCCAGCAGCCCGGGAGGCGGGCAAGAGACCCAGTACTTC
v_gene: TRBV6-1; j_gene: TRBJ2-7; abundance: many; d_gene: NA; CDR3aa: CASTTDGRSYEQYF; CDR3nt: TGTGCCAGCACTACTGACGGACGATCCTACGAGCAGTACTTC
v_gene: TRBV2; j_gene: TRBJ2-5; abundance: few; d_gene: TRBD1; CDR3aa: CASSADRGGLSETQYF; CDR3nt: TGTGCCAGCAGTGCCGACAGGGGGGGACTTTCAGAGACCCAGTACTTC
v_gene: TRBV5-8; j_gene: TRBJ1-2; abundance: many; d_gene: NA; CDR3aa: CASSQPAGGDYGYTF; CDR3nt: TGTGCCAGCAGCCAACCGGCGGGGGGCGACTATGGCTACACCTTC
v_gene: TRBV7-6; j_gene: TRBJ1-5; abundance: NA; d_gene: NA; CDR3aa: CASSLQGPQPQHF; CDR3nt: TGTGCCAGCAGCTTACAGGGGCCTCAGCCCCAGCATTTT
v_gene: TRBV12-5; j_gene: TRBJ1-2; abundance: many; d_gene: NA; CDR3aa: CASGDIHGYTF; CDR3nt: TGTGCTAGTGGGGATATCCATGGCTACACCTTC
v_gene: TRBV5-6; j_gene: TRBJ1-1; abundance: many; d_gene: NA; CDR3aa: CASSPQSGWAFF; CDR3nt: TGTGCCAGCAGCCCCCAGTCAGGTTGGGCTTTCTTT
v_gene: TRBV28; j_gene: TRBJ1-2; abundance: many; d_gene: NA; CDR3aa: CASSLGSYGYTF; CDR3nt: TGTGCCAGCAGTTTAGGCAGTTATGGCTACACCTTC
v_gene: TRBV7-3; j_gene: TRBJ2-7; abundance: many; d_gene: NA; CDR3aa: CATYRGDETYEQYF; CDR3nt: TGTGCCACCTACCGTGGGGACGAGACCTACGAGCAGTACTTC
v_gene: TRBV15; j_gene: TRBJ2-7; abundance: many; d_gene: NA; CDR3aa: CATSRDTNRITYEQYF; CDR3nt: TGTGCCACCAGCAGAGATACTAACAGGATAACCTACGAGCAGTACTTC
v_gene: TRBV11-2; j_gene: TRBJ1-5; abundance: many; d_gene: NA; CDR3aa: CASSLGLEQPQHF; CDR3nt: TGTGCCAGCAGCTTAGGGTTGGAGCAGCCCCAGCATTTT
v_gene: TRBV28; j_gene: TRBJ2-7; abundance: many; d_gene: NA; CDR3aa: CASSPRGTSYEQYF; CDR3nt: TGTGCCAGCAGTCCACGCGGGACTTCCTACGAGCAGTACTTC
v_gene: TRBV5-1; j_gene: TRBJ1-2; abundance: many; d_gene: NA; CDR3aa: CASSHGRGRDGYTF; CDR3nt: TGCGCCAGCAGCCATGGACGGGGACGGGATGGCTACACCTTC
v_gene: TRBV6-5; j_gene: TRBJ2-2; abundance: NA; d_gene: NA; CDR3aa: CASSYSWAGSTGELFF; CDR3nt: TGTGCCAGCAGTTACTCGTGGGCGGGGTCCACCGGGGAGCTGTTTTTT
v_gene: TRBV6-2/TRBV6-3; j_gene: TRBJ2-2; abundance: NA; d_gene: NA; CDR3aa: CASSYSILPGELFF; CDR3nt: TGTGCCAGCAGTTACTCGATCCTTCCCGGGGAGCTGTTTTTT
v_gene: TRBV19; j_gene: TRBJ2-5; abundance: many; d_gene: NA; CDR3aa: CASRGSPRETQYF; CDR3nt: TGTGCCAGTCGCGGCAGCCCTAGGGAGACCCAGTACTTC
v_gene: TRBV20-1; j_gene: TRBJ2-7; abundance: few; d_gene: TRBD2; CDR3aa: CSARGLAASYEQYF; CDR3nt: TGCAGTGCTAGGGGACTAGCTGCCTCCTACGAGCAGTACTTC
v_gene: TRBV6-1; j_gene: TRBJ2-7; abundance: few; d_gene: TRBD2; CDR3aa: CASSEWTPGGEQYF; CDR3nt: TGTGCCAGCAGTGAATGGACCCCGGGGGGAGAGCAGTACTTC
v_gene: TRBV12-3/TRBV12-4; j_gene: TRBJ2-5; abundance: NA; d_gene: TRBD2; CDR3aa: CASSNGASGRSGPETQYF; CDR3nt: TGTGCCAGCAGTAACGGGGCTAGCGGGAGGTCGGGTCCTGAGACCCAGTACTTC
v_gene: TRBV27; j_gene: TRBJ1-2; abundance: many; d_gene: NA; CDR3aa: CASSRNRELGYGYTF; CDR3nt: TGTGCCAGCAGTCGCAACAGGGAATTAGGCTATGGCTACACCTTC
v_gene: TRBV7-3; j_gene: TRBJ2-2; abundance: many; d_gene: NA; CDR3aa: CASSSSHAGGELFF; CDR3nt: TGTGCCAGCAGCTCCTCACACGCCGGCGGGGAGCTGTTTTTT